Below, 24 T cell receptor beta chains from the same sample are listed, as sequenced in a study of beta chain features in type 1 diabetes. Their recognized antigens are unknown. Expressed TCRB transcripts were sequenced, since all the RNA that had been isolated was reverse transcribed. Sequencing was performed with immunoSEQ multiplex PCR; in TCRdb, only in-frame clones are kept and a portion is missing. Found here are about 340,000 clones, roughly 12% of them singletons; the top ten hold roughly 0.016%. Whole-study findings and limits: Shorter TCRB CDR3s, moderately but significantly so, were found in Type 1 diabetes patients in all four CD4+ subsets.

The sequenced sample was naive CD4+ T cells from blood. Every receptor here comes from a woman aged 18 to 35 with type 1 diabetes.

This chain connects TRBV7-2 to TRBJ2-1; 10 bases match TRBD2. V shed 4 bases, J shed 7 bases, and the junction held 16 bases outside the gene matches. The CDR3 totals 18 residues. Germline CDR1 and CDR2: SGHTA and FQGNSA. The CDR3 region has the DNA TGTGCCAGCAGCTCAAGAGCTAGCGGGAGCCCCCCGGGGAATGAGCAGTTCTTC. It is translated as CASSSRASGSPPGNEQFF. Combining the CDR3 with reference TRBV7-2 and TRBJ2-1 gives the whole variable domain GAGVSQSPSNKVTEKGKDVELRCDPISGHTALYWYRQSLGQGLEFLIYFQGNSAPDKSGLPSDRFSAERTGGSVSTLTIQRTQQEDSAVYLCASSSRASGSPPGNEQFFGPGTRLTVL.

The chain combines TRBV9 with TRBJ2-1; no clear D gene. Germline values: CDR1 SGDLS, CDR2 YYNGEE. CDR3 length equals 13 residues. Trimming took off 2 bases at V and 5 bases at J, with 8 bases between the two ends. Here the CDR3 reads CASSVERNNEQFF. The CDR3 DNA reads as TGTGCCAGCAGCGTTGAGAGGAACAATGAGCAGTTCTTC.

This clone was counted a few times. The chain has TRBV5-4 and TRBJ2-7; TRBD2 is a possible D gene (5 bases). The CDR3 extends over 13 amino acids. From germline, CDR1 is SGHNT and CDR2 YYREEE (reference sequence). V was pared by 0 bases and J by 7 bases, with 11 bases between. CDR3 DNA sequence: TGTGCCAGCAGCTTGGACCAGCGGCGAGAGCAGTACGTC. Its protein product is CASSLDQRREQYV.

The chain employs TRBV7-9 and TRBJ1-1; possibly TRBD1 for D (5 bases). Trimming cost V 5 bases and J 5 bases, with 12 bases left between them. This CDR3 is built from 13 residues. Germline-derived CDR1 and CDR2 are SEHNR and FQNEAQ (reference sequence). CDR3 nucleotides: TGTGCCAGCAGCGGACTCGGGGGGACTGAAGCTTTCTTT. Translation gives CASSGLGGTEAFF. Based on the CDR3 plus reference TRBV7-9 and TRBJ1-1, the full variable domain is DTGVSQNPRHKITKRGQNVTFRCDPISEHNRLYWYRQTLGQGPEFLTYFQNEAQLEKSRLLSDRFSAERPKGSFSTLEIQRTEQGDSAMYLCASSGLGGTEAFFGQGTRLTVV.

The chain combines TRBV28 with TRBJ2-5; 9 bases are shared with TRBD1. The germline V gene encodes CDR1 MDHEN and CDR2 SYDVKM. Trimming took 2 bases from V and 4 from J; bases not matched to a gene: 8. CDR3 length: 16 residues. DNA of the CDR3: TGTGCCAGCAGTTTAACGGGACAGGGTAGGGGAGAGACCCAGTACTTC. This translates into CASSLTGQGRGETQYF.

In regard to this clone: The sample contains more than one DNA sequence encoding this CDR3. The chain recombines TRBV9 with TRBJ2-3, with D hard to call. From germline, CDR1 is SGDLS and CDR2 YYNGEE. The CDR3 is 14 amino acids. Trimming cost V 2 bases and J 0 bases, with 7 bases left between them. CDR3 nucleotide sequence: TGTGCCAGCAGCGTCCGCGGAAGCACAGATACGCAGTATTTT. It specifies CASSVRGSTDTQYF.

This clone has more than one count but fewer than ten. The V call is TRBV6-6, the J call TRBJ2-7, with TRBD1 matching 7 bases. The CDR3 extends over 14 amino acids. Germline-derived CDR1 and CDR2 are MNHNY and SVGAGI (reference sequence). V trimming: 4 bases; J trimming: 1 base; junction bases outside the gene matches: 4. The CDR3 reads CASSFGTDSYEQYV. For the CDR3, the DNA is TGTGCCAGCAGTTTCGGGACAGATTCCTACGAGCAGTACGTC.

The chain employs TRBV6-5 and TRBJ2-1, with D maybe TRBD2 (6 bases). V lost 2 bases and J lost 12, with 23 bases in between. CDR1 and CDR2 from the germline V gene are MNHEY and SVGAGI. The CDR3 runs to 16 residues. The CDR3 protein is CASSYAKFAGTSRQFF. CDR3 bases: TGTGCCAGCAGTTACGCTAAATTTGCGGGAACATCGAGGCAGTTCTTC.

The rearrangement joins TRBV18 to TRBJ1-5; 9 bases are shared with TRBD1. With 5 bases clipped from V and 3 bases from J, the junction kept 5 bases outside the gene matches. Germline V gene sequence: CDR1 KGHSH, CDR2 LQKENI. The CDR3 is made up of 15 amino acids. CDR3: CASSTRTGANQPQHF. CDR3 DNA sequence: TGTGCCAGCTCAACAAGGACAGGGGCCAATCAGCCCCAGCATTTT.

This clone was found a few times. J is TRBJ1-1 and V is TRBV27; D is perhaps TRBD1 (6 bases). Germline assignment: CDR1 MNHEY and CDR2 SMNVEV (reference sequence). The CDR3 extends over 16 amino acids. Between the trimmed V and J ends, which lost 4 bases and 1 base, there was a span of 16 bases. CDR3 sequence (DNA): TGTGCCAGCAGTTATAAGGGGGGGGTGGCGAACACTGAAGCTTTCTTT. This encodes CASSYKGGVANTEAFF.

The chain couples TRBV5-6 to TRBJ2-7, with TRBD1 matching over 7 bases. Trimming cost V 0 bases and J 0 bases; bases outside gene matches: 0. CDR1 is SGHDT and CDR2 is YYEEEE in the germline V gene. The CDR3 totals 14 residues. CDR3 residues: CASSLGDSSYEQYF. The CDR3 DNA sequence: TGTGCCAGCAGCTTGGGGGACAGCTCCTACGAGCAGTACTTC.

This clone appeared a few times. The V gene is TRBV5-1, the J gene TRBJ2-4; weak D call: TRBD2 (6 bases). This CDR3 region has 14 residues. The germline V and J ends were trimmed by 4 bases and 8 bases, with 16 bases remaining between them. Germline V gives CDR1 SGHRS, CDR2 YFSETQ. CDR3 in DNA: TGCGCCAGCAGCCCGGGGGAGCCGGGGGACATTCAGTACTTC. It codes for CASSPGEPGDIQYF. The whole variable domain, filled in from reference TRBV5-1 and TRBJ2-4, reads KAGVTQTPRYLIKTRGQQVTLSCSPISGHRSVSWYQQTPGQGLQFLFEYFSETQRNKGNFPGRFSGRQFSNSRSEMNVSTLELGDSALYLCASSPGEPGDIQYFGAGTRLSVL.

This clone was seen a handful of times. This chain links TRBV25-1 with TRBJ1-1; no definite D call. CDR1 MGHDK and CDR2 SYGVNS come from the germline V gene. The CDR3 length is 14 residues. Trimming removed 1 base at V and 7 bases at J, with 13 bases between. CDR3 sequence (DNA): TGTGCCAGCAGTGAATTAGGCAGTCGGGGTGAAGCTTTCTTT. Amino acids: CASSELGSRGEAFF.

There are a few counts of this clone. The chain uses TRBV4-2 and TRBJ1-5; 9 bases line up with TRBD1. The junction had 7 bases not matched to a gene; V was cut back by 4 bases and J by 3 bases. This CDR3 spans 16 amino acids. CDR1 is LGHNA and CDR2 is YNFKEQ in the germline V gene. In DNA form, the CDR3 reads TGTGCCAGCAGCCTTTTGGGACAGGGCAACAATCAGCCCCAGCATTTT. Translated, it gives CASSLLGQGNNQPQHF.

This clone came up a few times. V is TRBV5-1 and J is TRBJ1-5; no clear D gene. Trimming stripped 4 bases from V and 4 bases from J, with 9 bases between. Germline V gives CDR1 SGHRS, CDR2 YFSETQ. The CDR3 totals 13 residues. CDR3 loop: CASSPNSNQPQHF. DNA of the CDR3: TGCGCCAGCAGCCCGAACTCAAATCAGCCCCAGCATTTT. Drawing the rest from reference TRBV5-1 and TRBJ1-5, the complete variable domain is KAGVTQTPRYLIKTRGQQVTLSCSPISGHRSVSWYQQTPGQGLQFLFEYFSETQRNKGNFPGRFSGRQFSNSRSEMNVSTLELGDSALYLCASSPNSNQPQHFGDGTRLSIL.

The table lists this clone with a few counts. The V and J genes are TRBV19 and TRBJ2-5; weak D call: TRBD2 (7 bases). The CDR3 is 18 residues long. V lost 1 base and J lost 5, with 23 bases in between. Looked up from germline, CDR1 is LNHDA and CDR2 is SQIVND (reference sequence). The CDR3 coding sequence is TGTGCCAGTAGTATAGGGGAAGGGGGGGTCCGTTTGAGGGAGACCCAGTACTTC. Translating it yields CASSIGEGGVRLRETQYF.

The rearrangement uses TRBV5-1 and TRBJ1-1; D remains unclear. Germline CDR1 reads SGHRS; CDR2 reads YFSETQ. Trimming removed 4 bases at V and 6 bases at J, with 25 bases between. CDR3 length: 17 residues. The CDR3 DNA follows: TGCGCCAGCAGCGCCCGATCATGGCTAGAAGGATCCGCTGAAGCTTTCTTT. Amino acid sequence: CASSARSWLEGSAEAFF.

This clone was counted a few times. This chain links TRBV5-1 with TRBJ2-2; D may be TRBD2 (5 bases). Germline lookup yields CDR1 SGHRS and CDR2 YFSETQ. V was pared by 5 bases and J by 0 bases, with 11 bases between. The CDR3 contains 15 residues. Written as DNA, the CDR3 is TGCGCCAGCAGTCGTAGTAGCGCGAACACCGGGGAGCTGTTTTTT. As protein: CASSRSSANTGELFF.

This chain joins TRBV19 and TRBJ1-2, with D uncertain. From germline, CDR1 is LNHDA and CDR2 SQIVND (reference sequence). V gave up 7 bases and J gave up 4 bases, with 22 bases separating them. The CDR3 has 16 residues. The CDR3 protein is CASTHHPRLSPYGYTF. Written as DNA, the CDR3 is TGTGCCAGTACCCATCATCCGCGGTTATCGCCCTATGGCTACACCTTC.

CDR3 DNA: TGTGCCAGCAGCGTGGGACAGGACCCAGTTGCGCCCTACAATGAGCAGTTCTTC. Its translation is CASSVGQDPVAPYNEQFF. This sequence joins TRBV9 and TRBJ2-1; 8 bases map to TRBD1. CDR1 and CDR2 from the germline V gene are SGDLS and YYNGEE. With 2 bases clipped from V and 2 bases from J, the junction kept 12 bases outside the gene matches. The CDR3 spans 18 residues.

This clone appeared once. The rearrangement uses TRBV4-2 and TRBJ2-1, with 8 bases that match TRBD2. V gave up 1 base and J gave up 3 bases; unmatched junction bases: 8. The germline V gene has CDR1 LGHNA and CDR2 YNFKEQ. The CDR3 extends over 17 amino acids. The CDR3 sequence is CASSQGVTGTSYNEQFF. For the CDR3, the DNA is TGTGCCAGCAGCCAAGGTGTAACCGGGACTAGCTACAATGAGCAGTTCTTC.

The sample holds a few counts of this clone. The rearrangement uses TRBV19 and TRBJ1-1; D is unresolved. Trimming removed 5 bases at V and 1 base at J, with 8 bases between. CDR1 is LNHDA, CDR2 SQIVND, per germline (reference sequence). The CDR3 has 13 amino acids. The CDR3 here is CASSQTTNTEAFF. CDR3 coding DNA: TGTGCCAGTAGTCAGACTACGAACACTGAAGCTTTCTTT.

This clone was counted only a few times. This sequence joins TRBV18 and TRBJ2-1; no clear D gene. This CDR3 has 15 amino acids. Trimming stripped 4 bases from V and 5 bases from J, with 15 bases between. CDR1 and CDR2 (germline): KGHSH, LQKENI. CDR3 loop: CASSQSNRRDNEQFF. In DNA form, the CDR3 reads TGTGCCAGCTCACAGAGCAACCGGAGAGACAATGAGCAGTTCTTC. Full variable domain (missing parts from reference TRBV18 and TRBJ2-1): NAGVMQNPRHLVRRRGQEARLRCSPMKGHSHVYWYRQLPEEGLKFMVYLQKENIIDESGMPKERFSAEFPKEGPSILRIQQVVRGDSAAYFCASSQSNRRDNEQFFGPGTRLTVL.

This clone has only a few counts. This rearrangement joins TRBV7-2 to TRBJ1-5, with TRBD1 identical over 7 bases. The CDR3 is made up of 14 amino acids. In germline, CDR1 is SGHTA, CDR2 FQGNSA. The V and J ends lost 10 bases and 4 bases, in that order; junction bases with no gene match: 10. CDR3 region: CAISTGDSNQPQHF. In DNA, the CDR3 is TGTGCCATCTCCACCGGGGACAGTAATCAGCCCCAGCATTTT.